This T cell receptor (beta chain) was recovered during a study of a mutant IDH1 vaccine in newly diagnosed glioma. About the study: Across weeks 1, 3, 5, 7, 11, 15, 19 and 23, patients received a vaccination each time, eight in all. First vaccine doses came 4-6 weeks after radiotherapy alone, or with temozolomide cycles. Prior therapy was radiotherapy, temozolomide, or both; most received both.

About this clone itself: Antigen specificity is unknown.

TCRdb's table, derived via immunoSEQ multiplex PCR, lists solely in-frame clones and lacks some. The table includes roughly 76,000 clones, 85% detected once. Time point of the sample: week 23, last vaccination. Doses consisted of 300 ug of mutant IDH1 20-mer peptide each, paired with topical imiquimod. This CDR3 is 16 amino acids long. Germline CDR1 SGDLS, CDR2 YYNGEE. The genes are TRBV9 and TRBJ1-3; 11 bases fit TRBD2. The DNA end lines up better with TRBJ2-2; the J call may be wrong. This clonotype was obtained from a man aged 30-40 years with glioma. Some clones in this sample may be carry-over from other donors' samples. Sequencing was performed on PBMCs, taken from a glioma patient whose treatment included an IDH1 peptide vaccine. The CDR3 nucleotides are TGTGCCAGCAGCCCAGGGACTAGCGGTAAAAATAGGGAGCTGTTTTTT. Protein sequence: CASSPGTSGKNRELFF.